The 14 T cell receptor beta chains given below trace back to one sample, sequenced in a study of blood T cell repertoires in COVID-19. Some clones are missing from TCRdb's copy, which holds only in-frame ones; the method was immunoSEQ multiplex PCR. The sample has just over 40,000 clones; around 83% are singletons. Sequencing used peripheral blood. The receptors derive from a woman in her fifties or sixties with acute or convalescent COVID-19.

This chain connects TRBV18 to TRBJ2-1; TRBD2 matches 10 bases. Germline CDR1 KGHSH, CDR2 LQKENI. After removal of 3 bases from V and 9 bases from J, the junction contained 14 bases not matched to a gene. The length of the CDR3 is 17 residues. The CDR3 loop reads CASSPGTSERSKREQFF. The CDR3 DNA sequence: TGTGCCAGCTCACCTGGGACTAGCGAGAGATCAAAGCGTGAGCAGTTCTTC.

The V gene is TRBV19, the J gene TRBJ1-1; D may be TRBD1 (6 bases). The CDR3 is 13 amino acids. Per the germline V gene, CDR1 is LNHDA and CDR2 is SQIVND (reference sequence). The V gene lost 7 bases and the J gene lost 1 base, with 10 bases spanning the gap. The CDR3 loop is CASTGTQNTEAFF. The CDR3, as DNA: TGTGCCAGTACTGGGACACAGAACACTGAAGCTTTCTTT.

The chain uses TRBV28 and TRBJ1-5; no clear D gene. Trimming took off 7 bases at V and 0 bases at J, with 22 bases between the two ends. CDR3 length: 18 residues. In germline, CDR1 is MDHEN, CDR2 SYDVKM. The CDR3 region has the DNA TGTGCCAGCACCGAAACCCGCCCGGGTACCTATAGCAATCAGCCCCAGCATTTT. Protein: CASTETRPGTYSNQPQHF.

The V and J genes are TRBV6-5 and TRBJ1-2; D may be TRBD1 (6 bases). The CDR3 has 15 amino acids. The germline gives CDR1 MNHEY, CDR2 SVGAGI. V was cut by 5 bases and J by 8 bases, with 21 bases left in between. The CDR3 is CASSPGRGGLGGYTF. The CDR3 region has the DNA TGTGCCAGCAGTCCCGGGAGGGGGGGCCTTGGGGGCTACACCTTC.

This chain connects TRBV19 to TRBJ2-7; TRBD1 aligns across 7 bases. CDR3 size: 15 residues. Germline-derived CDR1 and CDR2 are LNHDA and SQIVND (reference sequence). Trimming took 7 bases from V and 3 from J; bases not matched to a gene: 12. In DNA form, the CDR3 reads TGTGCCAGTACCCCTACCGGGACAGCCGGCTACGAGCAGTACTTC. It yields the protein CASTPTGTAGYEQYF.

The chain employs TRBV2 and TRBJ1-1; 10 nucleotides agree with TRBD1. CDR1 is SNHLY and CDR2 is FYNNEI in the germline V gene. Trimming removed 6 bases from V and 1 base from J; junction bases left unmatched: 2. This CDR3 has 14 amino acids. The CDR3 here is CASRGDRGNTEAFF. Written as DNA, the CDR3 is TGTGCCAGCAGGGGGGACAGGGGGAACACTGAAGCTTTCTTT.

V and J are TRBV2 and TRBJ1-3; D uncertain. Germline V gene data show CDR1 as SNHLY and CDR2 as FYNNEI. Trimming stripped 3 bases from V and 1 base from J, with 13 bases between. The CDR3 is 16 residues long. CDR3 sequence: CASSETGMRSGNTIYF. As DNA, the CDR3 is TGTGCCAGCAGTGAGACCGGCATGCGGTCTGGAAACACCATATATTTT.

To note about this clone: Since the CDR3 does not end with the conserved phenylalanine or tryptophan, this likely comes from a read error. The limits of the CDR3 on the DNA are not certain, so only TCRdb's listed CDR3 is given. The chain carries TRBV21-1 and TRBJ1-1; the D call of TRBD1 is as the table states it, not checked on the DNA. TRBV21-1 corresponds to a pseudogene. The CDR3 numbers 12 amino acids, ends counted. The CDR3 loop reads CASKEFVDIKLR.

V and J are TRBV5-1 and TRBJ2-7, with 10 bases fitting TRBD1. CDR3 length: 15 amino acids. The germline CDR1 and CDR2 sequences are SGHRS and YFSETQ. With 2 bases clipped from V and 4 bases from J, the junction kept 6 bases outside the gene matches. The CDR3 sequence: CASSLRQGAGYEQYF. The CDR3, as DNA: TGCGCCAGCAGCTTACGACAGGGGGCAGGGTACGAGCAGTACTTC.

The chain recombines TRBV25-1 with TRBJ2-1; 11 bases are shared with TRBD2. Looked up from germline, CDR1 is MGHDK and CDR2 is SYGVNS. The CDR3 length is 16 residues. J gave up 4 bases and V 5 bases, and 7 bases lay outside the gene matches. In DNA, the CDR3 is TGTGCCAGCAGTACAGGGACTAGCGGCCGATACAATGAGCAGTTCTTC. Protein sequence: CASSTGTSGRYNEQFF.

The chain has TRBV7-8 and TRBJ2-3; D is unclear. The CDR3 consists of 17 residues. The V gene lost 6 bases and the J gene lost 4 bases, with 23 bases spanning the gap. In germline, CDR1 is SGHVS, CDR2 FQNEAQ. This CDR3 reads CASRVSLVPYLPDTQYF. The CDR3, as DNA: TGTGCCAGCAGAGTTAGTCTGGTACCTTACCTCCCAGATACGCAGTATTTT. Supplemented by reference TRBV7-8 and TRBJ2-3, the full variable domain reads GAGVSQSPRYKVAKRGQDVALRCDPISGHVSLFWYQQALGQGPEFLTYFQNEAQLDKSGLPSDRFFAERPEGSVSTLKIQRTQQEDSAVYLCASRVSLVPYLPDTQYFGPGTRLTVL.

DNA of the CDR3: TGTGCCAGCAGTGAACGGGGTGGGGGCGCGAACACCGGGGAGCTGTTTTTT. It yields the protein CASSERGGGANTGELFF. V usage is TRBV6-1 and J usage is TRBJ2-2, with D maybe TRBD1 (6 bases). V lost 2 bases, J lost 0 bases, and 13 bases lay in between. Germline V CDR1 and CDR2: MNHNS, SASEGT. This CDR3 spans 17 amino acids.

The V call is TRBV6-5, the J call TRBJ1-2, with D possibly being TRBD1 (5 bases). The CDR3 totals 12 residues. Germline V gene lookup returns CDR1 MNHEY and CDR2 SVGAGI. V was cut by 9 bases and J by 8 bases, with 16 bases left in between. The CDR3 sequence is CASIQDGLGYTF. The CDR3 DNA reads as TGTGCCAGTATACAGGACGGGCTCGGCTACACCTTC.

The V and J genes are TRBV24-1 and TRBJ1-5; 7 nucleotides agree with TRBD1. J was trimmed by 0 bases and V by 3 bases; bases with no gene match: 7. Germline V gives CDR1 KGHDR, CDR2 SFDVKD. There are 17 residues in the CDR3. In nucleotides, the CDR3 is TGTGCCACCAGTGATGGACGACAGGGCTTTAGCAATCAGCCCCAGCATTTT. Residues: CATSDGRQGFSNQPQHF.